These T cell receptor beta chains were read from a single sample in a study of T cell repertoires in cytomegalovirus infection. The antigens these receptors bind are not known. TCRdb re-called the reads with MiXCR, one entry per CDR3 protein. The sample has about 770,000 distinct CDR3 sequences; almost 30% are singletons. The sample here was cultured CD8+ T cells from PBMCs, taken from culture after CMV antigen stimulation. These receptors came from a human donor in good health (CMV status not recorded). Some clones in this sample may be carry-over from other donors' samples. Each CDR3 is given with its conserved first and last residue. A D gene is named only where the DNA matches it firmly. Size tells how often a clone was seen (once, few, many) or the class of an expanded clone, and some rows leave it out.

>TRBV6-6|few|.|TRBJ1-5|14
TGTGCCAGCCTCCGGGCCGCTAGCAATCAGCCCCAGCATTTT
CASLRAASNQPQHF
>TRBV2|many|.|TRBJ2-7|13
TGTGCCAGCATGGAGTTCCAATGGGACGAGCAGTACTTC
CASMEFQWDEQYF
>TRBV12-3/TRBV12-4|many|.|TRBJ2-1|12
TGTGCCAGCGGTCGTAGGGACAATGAGCAGTTCTTC
CASGRRDNEQFF
>TRBV29-1|few|.|TRBJ2-1|16
TGCAGCGTTGGCGGGTCTCCTCGGAGCTCCTACAATGAGCAGTTCTTC
CSVGGSPRSSYNEQFF
>TRBV12-3/TRBV12-4|many|.|TRBJ1-5|17
TGTGCCAGCAGTCCCCGCCGGGCGCTCGATAGCAATCAGCCCCAGCATTTT
CASSPRRALDSNQPQHF
>TRBV4-1|few|TRBD2|TRBJ2-3|15
TGCGCCAGCAGCCAGCTAGCGGGGCTCACAGATACGCAGTATTTT
CASSQLAGLTDTQYF
>TRBV6-1|few|.|TRBJ1-1|16
TGTGCCAGCAGTGAAGCGCTGATGGGAATGAACACTGAAGCTTTCTTT
CASSEALMGMNTEAFF
>TRBV4-3|.|TRBD2|TRBJ2-3|17
TGCGCCAGCAGCCAAAGGGTCCCTAGCGGGGGGGCGGACACGCAGTATTTT
CASSQRVPSGGADTQYF
>TRBV7-9|few|.|TRBJ1-1|14
TGTGCCAGCAGCCCCGAGCGAGGGGCAAGTGAAGCTTTCTTT
CASSPERGASEAFF
>TRBV7-9|.|.|TRBJ1-1|15
TGTGCCAGCAGCTTAGATCGACTGAAAAACACTGAAGCTTTCTTT
CASSLDRLKNTEAFF
>TRBV27|few|.|TRBJ1-2|14
TGTGCCAGCGGAGAGGGCTATCAGCCCCATAGCTACACCTTC
CASGEGYQPHSYTF
>TRBV12-3/TRBV12-4|once|TRBD1|TRBJ1-3|15
TGTGCCAGCAGTCCGGGACAGGGGGTCAGAAACACCATATATTTT
CASSPGQGVRNTIYF
>TRBV15|.|.|TRBJ1-1|15
TGTGCCACCAGCAGAGAACTCGGAGTGGTCACTGAAGCTTTCTTT
CATSRELGVVTEAFF
>TRBV19|.|TRBD1|TRBJ2-2|10
TGTGCCACCGGACAGGGAAAGGTGTTTTTT
CATGQGKVFF
>TRBV27|.|.|TRBJ1-2|12
TGTGCCACCAGGTTGGGGGGTAAGGGCTACACCTTC
CATRLGGKGYTF
>TRBV25-1|few|TRBD1|TRBJ1-2|13
TGTGCCAGCAGTCCAGGGGGAACTCATGGCTACACCTTC
CASSPGGTHGYTF
>TRBV19|.|.|TRBJ2-2|16
TGTGCCAGTAGTCTCCGGAGCGGGCCGAACACCGGGGAGCTGTTTTTT
CASSLRSGPNTGELFF
>TRBV2|few|.|TRBJ1-1|12
TGTGCCAGCCCAGGGGATAACACTGAAGCTTTCTTT
CASPGDNTEAFF
>TRBV6-1|many|.|TRBJ2-7|14
TGTGCCAGCAGTGTAGCGGACAGCCTCTACGAGCAGTACTTC
CASSVADSLYEQYF
>TRBV5-4|many|.|TRBJ1-1|13
TGTGCCAGCAGCTTTGGGGAGGGCACTGAAGCTTTCTTT
CASSFGEGTEAFF
>TRBV10-3|once|.|TRBJ2-5|13
TGTGCCATCGGTGCCCCCGTCGAGGAGACCCAGTACTTC
CAIGAPVEETQYF
>TRBV6-2/TRBV6-3|.|TRBD1|TRBJ2-5|15
TGTGCCAGCAGTCAGGGGGTTCTCTCCGTAGAGACCCAGTACTTC
CASSQGVLSVETQYF
>TRBV6-5|.|.|TRBJ2-3|13
TGTGCCAGCAGTTACGGGTCCGCAGATACGCAGTATTTT
CASSYGSADTQYF
>TRBV7-2|.|TRBD1|TRBJ1-1|14
TGTGCCAGCAGCTTAGGAGGGACAGCATTTGAAGCTTTCTTT
CASSLGGTAFEAFF
>TRBV19|.|TRBD1|TRBJ1-1|16
TGTGCCAGCAGACCCGGACAGGGGGGGATTAACACTGAAGCTTTCTTT
CASRPGQGGINTEAFF
>TRBV2|few|TRBD1|TRBJ2-3|19
TGTGCCAGCAGTGAATCGGGGACAGAAGCCTTTCAGGGCACAGATACGCAGTATTTT
CASSESGTEAFQGTDTQYF
>TRBV24-1|few|.|TRBJ2-2|15
TGTGCCACCGGGGACACGGACTCGAACACCGGGGAGCTGTTTTTT
CATGDTDSNTGELFF
>TRBV7-6|.|TRBD2|TRBJ2-7|16
TGTGCCAGCAGCCCCTACCCCCAGCGGGGGGTCGGGGAGCAGTACTTC
CASSPYPQRGVGEQYF
>TRBV9|.|.|TRBJ2-3|14
TGTGCCAGCAGCTCACGGACAGACACAGATACGCAGTATTTT
CASSSRTDTDTQYF
>TRBV7-9|many|.|TRBJ1-6|14
TGTGCCACCTGGCTCATCCTCCATAATTCACCCCTCCACTTT
CATWLILHNSPLHF
>TRBV7-8|many|.|TRBJ1-4|14
TGTGCCAGCAGCTTAAGGGACCCCTCACGAGGACTGTTTTTT
CASSLRDPSRGLFF
>TRBV9|.|.|TRBJ1-3|15
TGTGCCAGCAGCATCCAGGGTCACTCTGGAAACTCCATATATTTT
CASSIQGHSGNSIYF
>TRBV12-3/TRBV12-4|.|.|TRBJ2-3|15
TGTGCCAGCAGTTCCCCTGTTAACGGCACAGATACGCAGTATTTT
CASSSPVNGTDTQYF
>TRBV6-1|many|.|TRBJ1-6|13
TGTGCCTCGTCGGTGACCGAGAATTCACCCCTCCACTTT
CASSVTENSPLHF
>TRBV19|.|.|TRBJ1-1|14
TGTGCCACCCAGCCCTTGACAGCGAACACTGAAGCTTTCTTT
CATQPLTANTEAFF
>TRBV7-6|many|TRBD2|TRBJ2-1|15
TGTGCCAGCAGCCACGGGGGGGACCATTACAATGAGCAGTTCTTC
CASSHGGDHYNEQFF
>TRBV7-6|.|.|TRBJ2-1|15
TGTGCCAGCAGCTCCGCGACCAACTCCTACAATGAGCAGTTCTTC
CASSSATNSYNEQFF
>TRBV14|.|TRBD1|TRBJ2-1|16
TGTGCCAGCAGCCGCCCGGGACAGGGGTACTACAATGAGCAGTTCTTC
CASSRPGQGYYNEQFF
>TRBV7-6|once|.|TRBJ1-1|13
TGTGCCAGCAGCGAGGGGAGTATGCCTGAAGCTTTCTTT
CASSEGSMPEAFF
>TRBV7-4|many|TRBD1|TRBJ1-5|16
TGTGCCAGCAGCCCGACAGGGTTAAGGGGCAATCAGCCCCAGCATTTT
CASSPTGLRGNQPQHF
>TRBV6-5|.|.|TRBJ2-1|14
TGTGCCAGCAGCCTCCGGGACGGAGGGAATGAGCAGTTCTTC
CASSLRDGGNEQFF
>TRBV7-9|many|.|TRBJ2-1|15
TGTGCCAGCAGCCCCACGACGGTACACTACAATGAGCAGTTCTTC
CASSPTTVHYNEQFF
>TRBV3-1|few|.|TRBJ2-2|16
TGTGCCAGCAGCCAAGAGGGGTGGAGCTACACCGGGGAGCTGTTTTTT
CASSQEGWSYTGELFF
>TRBV6-2/TRBV6-3|.|.|TRBJ1-2|15
TGTGCCAGCAGTTCCCCGGGACACGAGAACTATGGCTACACCTTC
CASSSPGHENYGYTF
>TRBV7-8|many|TRBD1|TRBJ2-5|15
TGTGCCAGCACTGACTGGGACAGGGGTTCGGAGACCCAGTACTTC
CASTDWDRGSETQYF
>TRBV7-2|few|.|TRBJ1-5|15
TGTGCCAGCAGCCATGGACAGTCGGGGTCTCAGCCCCAGCATTTT
CASSHGQSGSQPQHF
>TRBV20-1|few|.|TRBJ2-1|13
TGCAGTGCTACTCCGAGAACAACACCGCATCAGTTCTTC
CSATPRTTPHQFF
>TRBV7-9|few|TRBD2|TRBJ2-1|15
TGTGCCAGCAGCCCAGGCGGGGGGGCTAACAATGAGCAGTTCTTC
CASSPGGGANNEQFF
>TRBV7-6|many|TRBD1|TRBJ1-3|16
TGTGCCAGCAGCTCCGTCGGGACAGGGACTGGAAACACCATATATTTT
CASSSVGTGTGNTIYF